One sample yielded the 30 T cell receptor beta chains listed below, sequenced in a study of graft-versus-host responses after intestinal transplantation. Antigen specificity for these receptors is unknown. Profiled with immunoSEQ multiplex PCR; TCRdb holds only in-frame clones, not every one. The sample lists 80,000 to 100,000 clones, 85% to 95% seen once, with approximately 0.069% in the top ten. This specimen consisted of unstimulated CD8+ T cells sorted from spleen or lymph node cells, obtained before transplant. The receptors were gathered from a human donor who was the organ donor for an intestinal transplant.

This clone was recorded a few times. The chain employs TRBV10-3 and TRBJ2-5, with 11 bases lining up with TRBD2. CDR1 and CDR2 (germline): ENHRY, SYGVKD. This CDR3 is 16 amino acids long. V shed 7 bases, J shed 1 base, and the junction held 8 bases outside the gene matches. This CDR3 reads CAITPTSGDPQETQYF. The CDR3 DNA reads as TGTGCCATCACCCCGACTAGCGGGGACCCCCAAGAGACCCAGTACTTC.

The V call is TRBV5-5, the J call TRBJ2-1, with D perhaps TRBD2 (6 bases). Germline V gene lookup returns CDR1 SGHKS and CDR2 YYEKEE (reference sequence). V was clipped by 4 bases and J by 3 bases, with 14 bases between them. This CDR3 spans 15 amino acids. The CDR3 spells CASSDWDSDYNEQFF. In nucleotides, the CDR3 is TGTGCCAGCAGCGATTGGGACTCTGACTACAATGAGCAGTTCTTC.

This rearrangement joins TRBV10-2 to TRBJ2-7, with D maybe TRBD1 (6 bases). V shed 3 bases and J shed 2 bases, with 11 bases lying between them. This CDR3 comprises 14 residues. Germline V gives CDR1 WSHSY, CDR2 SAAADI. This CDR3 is CASSDDRNTYEQYF. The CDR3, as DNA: TGCGCCAGCAGTGACGACAGGAATACCTACGAGCAGTACTTC.

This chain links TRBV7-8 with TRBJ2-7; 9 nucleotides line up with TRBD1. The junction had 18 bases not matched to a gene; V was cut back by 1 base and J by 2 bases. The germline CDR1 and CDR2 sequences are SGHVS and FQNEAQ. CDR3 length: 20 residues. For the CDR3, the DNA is TGTGCCAGCAGCTTAGATCTGGACAGGGGATATGGTTGGACCCCCTACGAGCAGTACTTC. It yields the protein CASSLDLDRGYGWTPYEQYF.

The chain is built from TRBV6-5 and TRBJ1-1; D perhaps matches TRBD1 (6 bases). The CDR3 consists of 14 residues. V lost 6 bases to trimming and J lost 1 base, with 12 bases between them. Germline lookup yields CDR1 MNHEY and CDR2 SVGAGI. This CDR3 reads CASSRQVQNTEAFF. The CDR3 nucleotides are TGTGCCAGCAGCCGACAGGTCCAGAACACTGAAGCTTTCTTT.

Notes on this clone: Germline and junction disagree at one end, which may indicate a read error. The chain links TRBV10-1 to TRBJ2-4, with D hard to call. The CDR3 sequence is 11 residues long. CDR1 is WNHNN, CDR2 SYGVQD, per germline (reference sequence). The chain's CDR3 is CASTTPGLRDF. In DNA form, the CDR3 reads TGCGCCAGCACCACCCCCGGCCTTCGGGACTTC.

CDR3 residues: CASSEALTHTLSGNTIYF. CDR3 sequence (DNA): TGTGCCAGCAGTGAAGCGCTGACACATACACTCTCTGGAAACACCATATATTTT. The genes are TRBV6-1 and TRBJ1-3; D is unresolved. Trimming pared 0 bases from V and 0 bases from J, leaving 15 bases between. This CDR3 comprises 18 residues. Germline V lookup: CDR1 MNHNS, CDR2 SASEGT.

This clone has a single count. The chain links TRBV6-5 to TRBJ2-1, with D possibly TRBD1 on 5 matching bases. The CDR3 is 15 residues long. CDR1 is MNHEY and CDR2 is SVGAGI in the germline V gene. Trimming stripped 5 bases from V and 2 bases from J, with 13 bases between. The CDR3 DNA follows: TGTGCCAGCAGTATCCAGGGCTCTCCCTACAATGAGCAGTTCTTC. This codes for CASSIQGSPYNEQFF.

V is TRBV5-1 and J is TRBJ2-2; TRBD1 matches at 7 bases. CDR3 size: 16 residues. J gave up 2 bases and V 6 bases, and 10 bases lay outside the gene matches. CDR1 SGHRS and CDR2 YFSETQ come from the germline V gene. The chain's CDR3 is CASKGAQGSNTGELFF. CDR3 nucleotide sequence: TGCGCCAGCAAGGGGGCGCAAGGTTCCAACACCGGGGAGCTGTTTTTT.

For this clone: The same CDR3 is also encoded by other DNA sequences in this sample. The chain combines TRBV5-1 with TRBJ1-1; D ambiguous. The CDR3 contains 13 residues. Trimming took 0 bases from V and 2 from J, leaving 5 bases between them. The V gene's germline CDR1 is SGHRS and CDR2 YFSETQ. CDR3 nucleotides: TGCGCCAGCAGCTTGGGAGCTAACACTGAAGCTTTCTTT. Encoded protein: CASSLGANTEAFF.

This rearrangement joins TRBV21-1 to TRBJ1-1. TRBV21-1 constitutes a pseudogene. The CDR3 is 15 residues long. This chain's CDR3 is CASSKGRPVNTEAFF. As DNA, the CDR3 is TGTGCCAGCAGCAAAGGTCGTCCGGTGAACACTGAAGCTTTCTTT.

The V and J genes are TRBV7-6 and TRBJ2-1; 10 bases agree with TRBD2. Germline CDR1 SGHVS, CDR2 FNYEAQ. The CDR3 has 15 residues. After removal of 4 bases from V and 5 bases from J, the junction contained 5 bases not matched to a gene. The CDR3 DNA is TGTGCCAGCAGCTCCCTAGCGGGAGTGAACAATGAGCAGTTCTTC. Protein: CASSSLAGVNNEQFF.

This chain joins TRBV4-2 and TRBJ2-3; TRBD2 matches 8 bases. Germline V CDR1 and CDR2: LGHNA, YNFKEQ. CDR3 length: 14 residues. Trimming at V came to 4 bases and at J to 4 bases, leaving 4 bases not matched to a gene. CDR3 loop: CASSLGGGSDTQYF. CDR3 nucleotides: TGTGCCAGCAGCCTCGGGGGGGGATCAGATACGCAGTATTTT.

DNA for the CDR3: TGTGCCAGTACCACGGCCGGGGATACGCAGTATTTT. Protein product: CASTTAGDTQYF. The chain is built from TRBV19 and TRBJ2-3; D remains unclear. V was pared by 7 bases and J by 6 bases, with 11 bases between. CDR3 length: 12 amino acids. CDR1 and CDR2 (germline): LNHDA, SQIVND (reference sequence).

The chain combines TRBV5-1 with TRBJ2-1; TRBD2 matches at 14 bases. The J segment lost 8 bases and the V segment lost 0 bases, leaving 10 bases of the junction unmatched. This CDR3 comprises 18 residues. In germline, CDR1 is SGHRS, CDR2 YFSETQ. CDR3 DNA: TGCGCCAGCAGCTTGGTAATCACGACTAGCGGGAGGGCTTATGAGCAGTTCTTC. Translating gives CASSLVITTSGRAYEQFF. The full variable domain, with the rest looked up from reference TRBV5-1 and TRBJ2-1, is KAGVTQTPRYLIKTRGQQVTLSCSPISGHRSVSWYQQTPGQGLQFLFEYFSETQRNKGNFPGRFSGRQFSNSRSEMNVSTLELGDSALYLCASSLVITTSGRAYEQFFGPGTRLTVL.

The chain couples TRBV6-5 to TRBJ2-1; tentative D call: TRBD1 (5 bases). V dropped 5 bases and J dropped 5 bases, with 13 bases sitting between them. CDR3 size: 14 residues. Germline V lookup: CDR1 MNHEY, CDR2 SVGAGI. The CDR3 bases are TGTGCCAGCAGTGCGCGACAGAGAAACAATGAGCAGTTCTTC. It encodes CASSARQRNNEQFF.

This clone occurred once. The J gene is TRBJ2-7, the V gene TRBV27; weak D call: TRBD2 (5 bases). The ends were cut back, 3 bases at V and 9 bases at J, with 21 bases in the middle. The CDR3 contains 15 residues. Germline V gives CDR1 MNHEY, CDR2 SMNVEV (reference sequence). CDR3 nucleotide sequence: TGTGCCAGCAGTTTGATAGCGAACCTGGTAGCTGCGCAGTACTTC. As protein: CASSLIANLVAAQYF.

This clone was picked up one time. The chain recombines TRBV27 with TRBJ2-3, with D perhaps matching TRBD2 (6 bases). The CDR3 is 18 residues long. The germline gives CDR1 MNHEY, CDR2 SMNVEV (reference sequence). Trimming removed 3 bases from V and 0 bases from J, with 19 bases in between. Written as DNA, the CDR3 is TGTGCCAGCAGTTTCTGGCCCGGAGGGCCGTCGAGCACAGATACGCAGTATTTT. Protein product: CASSFWPGGPSSTDTQYF.

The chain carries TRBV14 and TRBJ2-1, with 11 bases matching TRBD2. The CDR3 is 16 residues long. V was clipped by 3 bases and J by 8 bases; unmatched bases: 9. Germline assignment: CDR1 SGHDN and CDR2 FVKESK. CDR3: CASSQVAGGPGYEQFF. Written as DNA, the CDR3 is TGTGCCAGCAGCCAGGTAGCGGGAGGGCCAGGCTATGAGCAGTTCTTC.

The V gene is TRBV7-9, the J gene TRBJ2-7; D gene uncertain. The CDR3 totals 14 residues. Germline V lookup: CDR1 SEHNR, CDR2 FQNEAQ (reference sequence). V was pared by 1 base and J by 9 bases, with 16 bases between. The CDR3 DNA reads TGTGCCAGCAGCTTAGGAAAGTACGTCAGTTGGCAGTACTTC. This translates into CASSLGKYVSWQYF.

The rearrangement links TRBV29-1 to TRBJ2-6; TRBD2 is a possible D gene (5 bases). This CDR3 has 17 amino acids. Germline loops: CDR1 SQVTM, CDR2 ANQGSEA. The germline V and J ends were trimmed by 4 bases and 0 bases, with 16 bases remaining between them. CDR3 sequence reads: CSVASSILASGANVLTF. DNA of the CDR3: TGCAGCGTTGCTAGTAGTATTCTAGCCTCTGGGGCCAACGTCCTGACTTTC.

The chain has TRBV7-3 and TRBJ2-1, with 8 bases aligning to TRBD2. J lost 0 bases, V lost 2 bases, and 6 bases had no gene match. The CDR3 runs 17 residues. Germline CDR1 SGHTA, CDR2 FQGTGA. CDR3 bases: TGTGCCAGCAGCTTATCTCCAGCGGGAGTCTCCTACAATGAGCAGTTCTTC. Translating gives CASSLSPAGVSYNEQFF. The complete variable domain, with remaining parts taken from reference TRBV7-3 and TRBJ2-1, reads GAGVSQTPSNKVTEKGKYVELRCDPISGHTALYWYRQSLGQGPEFLIYFQGTGAADDSGLPNDRFFAVRPEGSVSTLKIQRTERGDSAVYLCASSLSPAGVSYNEQFFGPGTRLTVL.

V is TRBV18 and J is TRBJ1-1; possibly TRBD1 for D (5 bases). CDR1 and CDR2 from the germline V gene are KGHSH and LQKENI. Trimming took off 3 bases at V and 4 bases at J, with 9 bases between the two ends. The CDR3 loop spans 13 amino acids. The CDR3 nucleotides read TGTGCCAGCTCACCCTGGGGCGGCACTGAAGCTTTCTTT. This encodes CASSPWGGTEAFF.

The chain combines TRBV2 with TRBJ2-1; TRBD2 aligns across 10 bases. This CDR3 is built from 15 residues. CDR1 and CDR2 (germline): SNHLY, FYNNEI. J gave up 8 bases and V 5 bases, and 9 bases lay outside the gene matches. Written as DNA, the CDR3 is TGTGCCAGCAGTTCACTAGCGGGGACCCCCGATGAGCAGTTCTTC. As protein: CASSSLAGTPDEQFF.

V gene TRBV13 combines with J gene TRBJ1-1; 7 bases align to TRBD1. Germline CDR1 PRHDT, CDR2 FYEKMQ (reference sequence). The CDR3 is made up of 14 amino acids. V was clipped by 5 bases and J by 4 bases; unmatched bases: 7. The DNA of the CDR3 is TGTGCCAGCAGCCGGAGCCAGGGGGGCACTGAAGCTTTCTTT. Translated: CASSRSQGGTEAFF.

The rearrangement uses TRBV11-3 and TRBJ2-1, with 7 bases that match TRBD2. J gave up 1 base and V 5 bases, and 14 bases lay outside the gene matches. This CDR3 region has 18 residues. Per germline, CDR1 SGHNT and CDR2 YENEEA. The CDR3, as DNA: TGTGCCAGCAGCCTGGCAGCGGTTCCTAGCGGATCCTACAATGAGCAGTTCTTC. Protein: CASSLAAVPSGSYNEQFF.

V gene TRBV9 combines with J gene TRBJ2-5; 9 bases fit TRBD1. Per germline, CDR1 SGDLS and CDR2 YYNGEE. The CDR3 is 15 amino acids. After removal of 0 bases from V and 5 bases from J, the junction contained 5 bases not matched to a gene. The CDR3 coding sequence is TGTGCCAGCAGCGTAGGAGGGGGGACAGGGGAGACCCAGTACTTC. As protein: CASSVGGGTGETQYF.

The CDR3 region has the DNA TGTGCCAGCAGTTTCTCCCTCCTCTTACAGGGGGGCTACACCTTC. Its protein product is CASSFSLLLQGGYTF. The chain links TRBV28 to TRBJ1-2, with TRBD1 matching 7 bases. The germline V gene encodes CDR1 MDHEN and CDR2 SYDVKM. There are 15 residues in the CDR3. The junction had 12 bases not matched to a gene; V was cut back by 3 bases and J by 8 bases.

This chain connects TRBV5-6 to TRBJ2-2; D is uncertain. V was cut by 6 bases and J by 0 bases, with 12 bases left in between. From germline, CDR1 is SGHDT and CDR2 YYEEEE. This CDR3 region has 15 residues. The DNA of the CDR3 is TGTGCCAGCATCACGACGGAGTCGAACACCGGGGAGCTGTTTTTT. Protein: CASITTESNTGELFF.

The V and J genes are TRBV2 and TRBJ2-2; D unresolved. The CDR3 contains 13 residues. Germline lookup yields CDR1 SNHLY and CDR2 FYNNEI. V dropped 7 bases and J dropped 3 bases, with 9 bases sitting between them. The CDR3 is CASIRSDTGELFF. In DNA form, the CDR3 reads TGTGCCAGCATTCGTTCGGACACCGGGGAGCTGTTTTTT.